The 5 T cell receptor beta chains below come from one sample, sequenced in a study of shared clonotypes between healthy human individuals (dated by TCRdb to about 2020). The library was produced with the immunoSEQ multiplex PCR assay. What TCRdb holds here is the immuneACCESS table cut down to in-frame rearrangements. Part of the clones is not present; checked against another copy, under half of the missing clones reflect an unresolved V gene, and the others are unexplained. This sample comprises approximately 2.5 million clones, approximately 94% of them detected only once. Approximately 0.37% of the sample is in the top ten clones. The material sequenced was naive CD4+ T cells from PBMCs. What the cell subset or site label conveys for this sample: CD45RA+ positively selected. The receptors shown here come from a man aged 18 to 30 in good health. Some clones in this sample may be carry-over from other donors' samples.

The V call is TRBV13, the J call TRBJ1-3, with D hard to call. The CDR3 has 12 amino acids. V was pared by 2 bases and J by 3 bases, with 2 bases between. Per germline, CDR1 PRHDT and CDR2 FYEKMQ (reference sequence). The CDR3 DNA is TGTGCCAGCAGCTTATATGGAAACACCATATATTTT. Protein: CASSLYGNTIYF.

The V gene is TRBV21-1, the J gene TRBJ2-7; whether TRBD1, the table's D call, matches the DNA was not checked. TRBV21-1 is deemed a pseudogene. The CDR3 extends over 19 amino acids. The DNA for the CDR3 is TGTGCCAGCAGCAAAGGTAGATGGGACAGGGGAAGGGACACCTACGAGCAGTACTTC. The encoded protein is CASSKGRWDRGRDTYEQYF.

This clone was observed once. The chain carries TRBV9 and TRBJ2-5, with 14 bases fitting TRBD2. Trimming removed 8 bases from V and 5 bases from J; junction bases left unmatched: 5. CDR3 length: 14 residues. CDR1 is SGDLS, CDR2 YYNGEE, per germline. The DNA for the CDR3 is TGTGCCAGTGGGACTAGCGGGAGATCGGAGACCCAGTACTTC. As protein: CASGTSGRSETQYF.

This rearrangement joins TRBV28 to TRBJ2-2; D gene ambiguous. The germline V and J ends were trimmed by 7 bases and 1 base, with 13 bases remaining between them. The CDR3 spans 15 residues. Germline V gene data show CDR1 as MDHEN and CDR2 as SYDVKM. CDR3 sequence: CASTSGGENTGELFF. CDR3 nucleotide sequence: TGTGCCAGCACCTCCGGCGGAGAGAACACCGGGGAGCTGTTTTTT.

The count of this clone is one. The gene calls are TRBV9 and TRBJ2-1; 13 nucleotides align to TRBD2. J lost 2 bases, V lost 2 bases, and 7 bases had no gene match. The germline V gene encodes CDR1 SGDLS and CDR2 YYNGEE. There are 18 residues in the CDR3. CDR3 region: CASSVRTSGSWAYNEQFF. CDR3 coding DNA: TGTGCCAGCAGCGTGCGGACTAGCGGGAGTTGGGCCTACAATGAGCAGTTCTTC. Full variable domain (outside the CDR3, taken from reference TRBV9 and TRBJ2-1): DSGVTQTPKHLITATGQRVTLRCSPRSGDLSVYWYQQSLDQGLQFLIQYYNGEERAKGNILERFSAQQFPDLHSELNLSSLELGDSALYFCASSVRTSGSWAYNEQFFGPGTRLTVL.